This passage covers 18 T cell receptor beta chains from one sample sequenced in a study of PD-1 blockade in classical Hodgkin lymphoma. Every one of the patients relapsed after autologous stem cell transplantation (brentuximab vedotin exposure was variable). Sequencing used immunoSEQ multiplex PCR; TCRdb keeps in-frame clones, though not all of them. This table has around 11,000 clones, 82% appearing once. This material consisted of peripheral blood mononuclear cells (PBMCs), taken before the second cycle of nivolumab. The receptors were sampled from a human donor with classical Hodgkin lymphoma.

The V call is TRBV30, the J call TRBJ1-2; D remains unclear. In germline, CDR1 is GTSNPN, CDR2 SVGIG (reference sequence). The CDR3 is 11 amino acids. V dropped 2 bases and J dropped 7 bases, with 8 bases sitting between them. The CDR3: CAWSRGFGYTF. The CDR3 DNA is TGTGCCTGGAGTAGAGGGTTTGGCTACACCTTC.

The chain uses TRBV4-1 and TRBJ2-6; TRBD1 is a possible D gene (6 bases). The ends were cut back, 1 base at V and 0 bases at J, with 16 bases in the middle. Germline values: CDR1 MGHRA, CDR2 YSYEKL. The CDR3 loop spans 19 amino acids. This CDR3 reads CASSQASRDTSSGANVLTF. DNA of the CDR3: TGCGCCAGCAGCCAAGCAAGCCGGGACACCTCCTCTGGGGCCAACGTCCTGACTTTC.

CDR3: CASSDYEQYF. The CDR3 DNA follows: TGCGCCAGCAGTGACTACGAGCAGTACTTC. The chain uses TRBV10-2 and TRBJ2-7; D is undetermined. CDR1 is WSHSY and CDR2 is SAAADI in the germline V gene. The CDR3 sequence is 10 residues long. The V end lost 3 bases, the J end lost 3 bases, and 0 bases lay between the germline ends.

This chain links TRBV7-9 with TRBJ2-1, with 7 bases lining up with TRBD1. The V and J ends lost 10 bases and 3 bases, in that order; junction bases with no gene match: 9. This CDR3 has 14 residues. Germline CDR1 and CDR2: SEHNR and FQNEAQ (reference sequence). CDR3 sequence reads: CATVLGQNYNEQFF. Here the CDR3 DNA reads TGTGCCACCGTTCTGGGACAGAACTACAATGAGCAGTTCTTC.

The chain employs TRBV14 and TRBJ1-1, with D possibly TRBD1 on 5 matching bases. Trimming took off 5 bases at V and 4 bases at J, with 17 bases between the two ends. This CDR3 comprises 15 residues. CDR1 is SGHDN and CDR2 is FVKESK in the germline V gene. The CDR3 sequence is CASSADLPGITEAFF. The CDR3 region has the DNA TGTGCCAGCAGCGCTGATTTACCAGGGATCACTGAAGCTTTCTTT.

V and J are TRBV7-9 and TRBJ2-1, with D hard to call. With 3 bases removed from V and 4 bases from J, the gap between germline ends came to 7 bases. This CDR3 has 13 residues. The germline CDR1 and CDR2 sequences are SEHNR and FQNEAQ (reference sequence). This CDR3 reads CASSFPQYNEQFF. The CDR3 DNA is TGTGCCAGCAGCTTTCCGCAGTACAATGAGCAGTTCTTC.

This chain uses TRBV5-5 with TRBJ2-5; unclear D gene. V dropped 0 bases and J dropped 0 bases, with 9 bases sitting between them. The CDR3 runs to 15 residues. CDR1 and CDR2 from the germline V gene are SGHKS and YYEKEE (reference sequence). The DNA of the CDR3 is TGTGCCAGCAGCTTGGGCTCTACTTACCAAGAGACCCAGTACTTC. Encoded protein: CASSLGSTYQETQYF.

This chain joins TRBV7-4 and TRBJ1-5; the D gene is possibly TRBD1 (5 bases). Per the germline V gene, CDR1 is SGHVT and CDR2 is SQSDAQ. The V end was cut by 1 base, the J end by 1 base, with 11 bases between. The CDR3 extends over 16 amino acids. DNA for the CDR3: TGTGCCAGCAGCTTAGGTGCAGGGTTCAGCAATCAGCCCCAGCATTTT. Protein sequence: CASSLGAGFSNQPQHF. The full variable domain, rest sourced from reference TRBV7-4 and TRBJ1-5, is GAGVSQSPRYKVAKRGRDVALRCDSISGHVTLYWYRQTLGQGSEVLTYSQSDAQRDKSGRPSGRFSAERPERSVSTLKIQRTEQGDSAVYLCASSLGAGFSNQPQHFGDGTRLSIL.

This rearrangement joins TRBV27 to TRBJ2-1; D is perhaps TRBD1 (6 bases). The CDR3 covers 14 residues. Germline V gene data show CDR1 as MNHEY and CDR2 as SMNVEV (reference sequence). Trimming took 6 bases from V and 3 from J, leaving 12 bases between them. Written as DNA, the CDR3 is TGTGCCAGCAGAATGACAGGAGACTACAATGAGCAGTTCTTC. Protein: CASRMTGDYNEQFF.

V gene TRBV14 combines with J gene TRBJ2-5; the D is unclear. The CDR3 sequence is 15 residues long. The V gene's germline CDR1 is SGHDN and CDR2 FVKESK. V was shortened by 0 bases and J by 2 bases, with 10 bases between the two germline ends. CDR3 DNA sequence: TGTGCCAGCAGCCAAGACATGATCCCTCAAGAGACCCAGTACTTC. Protein sequence: CASSQDMIPQETQYF.

The gene calls are TRBV5-1 and TRBJ2-3, with D unresolved. CDR1 is SGHRS, CDR2 YFSETQ, per germline. V lost 0 bases, J lost 9 bases, and 8 bases lay in between. The CDR3 is 12 residues long. The CDR3 coding sequence is TGCGCCAGCAGCTTGGACGTCACCACGCAGTATTTT. As protein: CASSLDVTTQYF.

The chain employs TRBV7-9 and TRBJ1-1, with 10 positions matching TRBD1. The CDR3 loop spans 15 amino acids. CDR1 SEHNR and CDR2 FQNEAQ come from the germline V gene (reference sequence). V lost 5 bases to trimming and J lost 1 base; unmatched junction nucleotides: 4. This CDR3 is CASSRTGGGNTEAFF. CDR3 DNA sequence: TGTGCCAGCAGCCGGACAGGGGGAGGGAACACTGAAGCTTTCTTT.

The rearrangement uses TRBV4-1 and TRBJ2-1; 8 bases align to TRBD1. The V segment lost 0 bases and the J segment 4 bases; nucleotides outside the gene matches: 5. Germline CDR1 MGHRA, CDR2 YSYEKL. This CDR3 comprises 16 residues. CDR3 in amino acids: CASSQDTGQAYNEQFF. As DNA, the CDR3 is TGCGCCAGCAGCCAAGATACGGGACAGGCATACAATGAGCAGTTCTTC.

This chain joins TRBV10-2 and TRBJ2-7; tentatively, D is TRBD1 (6 bases). The CDR3 length is 13 residues. Germline V gene lookup returns CDR1 WSHSY and CDR2 SAAADI. V was shortened by 3 bases and J by 1 base, with 7 bases between the two germline ends. The CDR3 DNA sequence: TGCGCCAGCAGTGACGGGACATCCTACGAGCAGTACTTC. It yields the protein CASSDGTSYEQYF.

The chain joins TRBV29-1 to TRBJ1-1, with a possible D match to TRBD1 (6 bases). CDR1 is SQVTM and CDR2 is ANQGSEA in the germline V gene. With 7 bases removed from V and 10 bases from J, the gap between germline ends came to 28 bases. The CDR3 loop spans 15 amino acids. For the CDR3, the DNA is TGCAGCGCCATGATGGGAGAGCGCCAGGGGAGTGGAGCTTTCTTT. Its translation: CSAMMGERQGSGAFF.

Here the CDR3 reads CASSLLPGFSGNTIYF. The CDR3 DNA reads as TGTGCCAGCAGCTTATTACCCGGGTTCTCTGGAAACACCATATATTTT. V usage is TRBV7-2 and J usage is TRBJ1-3; D unclear. The germline CDR1 and CDR2 sequences are SGHTA and FQGNSA. The CDR3 totals 16 residues. Trimming took off 2 bases at V and 0 bases at J, with 11 bases between the two ends. Drawing the rest from reference TRBV7-2 and TRBJ1-3, the complete variable domain is GAGVSQSPSNKVTEKGKDVELRCDPISGHTALYWYRQSLGQGLEFLIYFQGNSAPDKSGLPSDRFSAERTGGSVSTLTIQRTQQEDSAVYLCASSLLPGFSGNTIYFGEGSWLTVV.

The V and J genes are TRBV28 and TRBJ1-1; possible D gene TRBD1, 5 bases. In germline, CDR1 is MDHEN, CDR2 SYDVKM. Trimming removed 5 bases at V and 0 bases at J, with 19 bases between. The CDR3 is made up of 17 amino acids. Here the CDR3 DNA reads TGTGCCAGCAGTGCGTGGGGCGGGGCGGGAATGAACACTGAAGCTTTCTTT. Translating it yields CASSAWGGAGMNTEAFF.

The rearrangement links TRBV6-5 to TRBJ2-5, with no clear D. Per the germline V gene, CDR1 is MNHEY and CDR2 is SVGAGI. The V end lost 5 bases, the J end lost 5 bases, and 12 bases lay between the germline ends. This CDR3 has 13 amino acids. CDR3 loop: CASSDWGEETQYF. The CDR3 nucleotides read TGTGCCAGCAGTGACTGGGGTGAGGAGACCCAGTACTTC.